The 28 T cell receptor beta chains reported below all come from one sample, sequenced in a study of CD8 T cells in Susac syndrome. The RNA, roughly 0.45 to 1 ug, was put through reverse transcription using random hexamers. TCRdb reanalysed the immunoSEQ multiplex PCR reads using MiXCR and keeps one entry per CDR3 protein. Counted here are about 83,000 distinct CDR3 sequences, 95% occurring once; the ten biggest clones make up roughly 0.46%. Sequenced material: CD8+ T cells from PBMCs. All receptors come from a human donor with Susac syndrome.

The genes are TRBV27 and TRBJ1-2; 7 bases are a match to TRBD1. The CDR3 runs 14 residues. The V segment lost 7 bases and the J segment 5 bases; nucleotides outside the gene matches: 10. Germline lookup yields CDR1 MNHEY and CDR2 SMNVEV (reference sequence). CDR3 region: CASKETGLVYGYTF. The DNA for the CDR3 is TGTGCCAGCAAAGAGACAGGGTTGGTTTATGGCTACACCTTC.

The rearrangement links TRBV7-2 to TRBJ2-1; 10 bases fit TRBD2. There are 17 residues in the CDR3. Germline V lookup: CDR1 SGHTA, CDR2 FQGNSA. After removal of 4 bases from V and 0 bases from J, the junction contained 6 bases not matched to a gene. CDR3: CASSSKREGLSYNEQFF. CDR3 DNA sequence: TGTGCCAGCAGCTCCAAGCGGGAGGGACTCTCCTACAATGAGCAGTTCTTC. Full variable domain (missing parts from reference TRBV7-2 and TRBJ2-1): GAGVSQSPSNKVTEKGKDVELRCDPISGHTALYWYRQSLGQGLEFLIYFQGNSAPDKSGLPSDRFSAERTGGSVSTLTIQRTQQEDSAVYLCASSSKREGLSYNEQFFGPGTRLTVL.

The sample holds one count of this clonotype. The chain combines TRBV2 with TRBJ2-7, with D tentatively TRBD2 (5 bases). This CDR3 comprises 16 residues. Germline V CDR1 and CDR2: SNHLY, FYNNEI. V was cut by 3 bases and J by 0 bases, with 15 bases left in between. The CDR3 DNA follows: TGTGCCAGCAGTGATTTGCTAGCCGATAGCTCCTACGAGCAGTACTTC. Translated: CASSDLLADSSYEQYF.

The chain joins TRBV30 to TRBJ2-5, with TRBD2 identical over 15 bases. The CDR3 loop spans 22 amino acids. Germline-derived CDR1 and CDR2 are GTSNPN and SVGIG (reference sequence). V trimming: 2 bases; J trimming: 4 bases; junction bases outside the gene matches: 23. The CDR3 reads CAWSTWVPEPGLAGGVRETQYF. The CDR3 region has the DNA TGTGCCTGGAGTACATGGGTCCCTGAGCCGGGACTAGCGGGAGGTGTTAGAGAGACCCAGTACTTC.

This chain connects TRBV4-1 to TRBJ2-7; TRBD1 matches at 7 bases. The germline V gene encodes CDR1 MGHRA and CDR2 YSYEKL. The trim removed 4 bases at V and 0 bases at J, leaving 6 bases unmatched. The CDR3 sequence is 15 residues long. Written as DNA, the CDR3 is TGCGCCAGCAGCCTCGGGACAGACTTCTCCTACGAGCAGTACTTC. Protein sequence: CASSLGTDFSYEQYF.

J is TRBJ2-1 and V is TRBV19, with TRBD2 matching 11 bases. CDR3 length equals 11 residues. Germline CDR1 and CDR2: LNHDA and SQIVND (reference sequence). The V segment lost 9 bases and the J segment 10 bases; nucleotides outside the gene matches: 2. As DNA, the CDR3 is TGTGCCAGCCGACTAGCGGGAGAGCAGTTCTTC. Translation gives CASRLAGEQFF.

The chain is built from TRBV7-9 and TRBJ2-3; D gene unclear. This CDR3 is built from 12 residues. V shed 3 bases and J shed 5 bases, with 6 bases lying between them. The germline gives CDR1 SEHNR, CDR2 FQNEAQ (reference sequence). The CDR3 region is CASSLSIDTQYF. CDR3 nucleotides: TGTGCCAGCAGCTTGAGTATAGATACGCAGTATTTT.

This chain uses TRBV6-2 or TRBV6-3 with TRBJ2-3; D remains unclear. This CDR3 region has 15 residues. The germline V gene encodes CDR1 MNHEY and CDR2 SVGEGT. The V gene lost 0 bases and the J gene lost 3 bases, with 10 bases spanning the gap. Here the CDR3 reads CASSYSSVATDTQYF. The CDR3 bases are TGTGCCAGCAGTTACTCATCGGTAGCTACAGATACGCAGTATTTT.

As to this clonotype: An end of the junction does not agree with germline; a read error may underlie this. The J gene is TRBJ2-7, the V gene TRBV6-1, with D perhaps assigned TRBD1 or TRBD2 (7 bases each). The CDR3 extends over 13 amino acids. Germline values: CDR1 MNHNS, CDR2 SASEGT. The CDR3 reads CASRLREGALEDF. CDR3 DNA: TGTGCCAGCAGGCTTAGGGAGGGGGCCTTGGAGGACTTC.

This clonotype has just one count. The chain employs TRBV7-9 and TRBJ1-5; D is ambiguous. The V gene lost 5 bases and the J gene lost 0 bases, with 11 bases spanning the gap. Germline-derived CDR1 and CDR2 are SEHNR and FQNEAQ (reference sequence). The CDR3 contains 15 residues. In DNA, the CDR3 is TGTGCCAGCAGCCCGAATGTGGATAGCAATCAGCCCCAGCATTTT. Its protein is CASSPNVDSNQPQHF.

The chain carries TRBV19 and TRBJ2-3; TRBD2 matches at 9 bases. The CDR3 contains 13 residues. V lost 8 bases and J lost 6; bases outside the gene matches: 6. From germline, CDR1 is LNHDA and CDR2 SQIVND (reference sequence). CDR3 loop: CASRREGSDTQYF. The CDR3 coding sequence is TGTGCCAGTCGGCGGGAGGGTTCTGATACGCAGTATTTT.

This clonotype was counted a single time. The CDR3 spells CASSLGDSEQFF. The DNA for the CDR3 is TGTGCCAGCAGCTTAGGGGACTCTGAGCAGTTCTTC. The chain recombines TRBV13 with TRBJ2-1; tentative D call: TRBD2 (5 bases). The germline V and J ends were trimmed by 0 bases and 9 bases, with 6 bases remaining between them. Germline V CDR1 and CDR2: PRHDT, FYEKMQ (reference sequence). The CDR3 has 12 residues. The complete variable domain, with remaining parts taken from reference TRBV13 and TRBJ2-1, reads AAGVIQSPRHLIKEKRETATLKCYPIPRHDTVYWYQQGPGQDPQFLISFYEKMQSDKGSIPDRFSAQQFSDYHSELNMSSLELGDSALYFCASSLGDSEQFFGPGTRLTVL.

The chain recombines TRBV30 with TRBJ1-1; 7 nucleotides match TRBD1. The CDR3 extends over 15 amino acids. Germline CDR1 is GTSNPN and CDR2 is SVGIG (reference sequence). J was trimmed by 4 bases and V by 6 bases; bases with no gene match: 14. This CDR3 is CACRQGSISTTEAFF. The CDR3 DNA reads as TGTGCCTGCCGACAGGGAAGTATTAGTACCACTGAAGCTTTCTTT.

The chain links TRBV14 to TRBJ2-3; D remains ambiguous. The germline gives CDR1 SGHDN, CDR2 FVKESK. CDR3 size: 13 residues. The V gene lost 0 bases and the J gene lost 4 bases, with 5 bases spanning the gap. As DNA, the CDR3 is TGTGCCAGCAGCCAAGATCTTGCAGATACGCAGTATTTT. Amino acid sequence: CASSQDLADTQYF.

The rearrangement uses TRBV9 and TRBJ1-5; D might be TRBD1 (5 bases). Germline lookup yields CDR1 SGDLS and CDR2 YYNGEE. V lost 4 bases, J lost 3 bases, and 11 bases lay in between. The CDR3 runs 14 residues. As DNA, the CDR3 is TGTGCCAGCAGCCCGGGGGTTATCAATCAGCCCCAGCATTTT. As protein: CASSPGVINQPQHF.

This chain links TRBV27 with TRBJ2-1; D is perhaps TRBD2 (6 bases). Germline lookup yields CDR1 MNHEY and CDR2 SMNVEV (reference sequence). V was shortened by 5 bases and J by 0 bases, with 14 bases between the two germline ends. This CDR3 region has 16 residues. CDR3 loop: CASSPVLGSSYNEQFF. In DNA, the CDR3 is TGTGCCAGCAGTCCGGTCCTCGGGAGCTCCTACAATGAGCAGTTCTTC.

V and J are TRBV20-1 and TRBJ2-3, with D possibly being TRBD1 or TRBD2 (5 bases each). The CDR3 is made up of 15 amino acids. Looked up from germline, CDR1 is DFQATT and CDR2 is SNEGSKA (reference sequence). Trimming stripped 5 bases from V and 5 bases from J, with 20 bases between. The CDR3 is CSADEGIRSGDTQYF. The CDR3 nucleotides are TGCAGTGCTGACGAGGGGATCAGGAGTGGAGATACGCAGTATTTT.

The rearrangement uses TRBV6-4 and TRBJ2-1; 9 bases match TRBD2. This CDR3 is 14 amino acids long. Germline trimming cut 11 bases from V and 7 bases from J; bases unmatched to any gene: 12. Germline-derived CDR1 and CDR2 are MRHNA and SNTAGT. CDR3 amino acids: CAPPPSGMWNEQFF. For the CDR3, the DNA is TGTGCCCCCCCGCCTAGCGGGATGTGGAATGAGCAGTTCTTC.

The CDR3 DNA is TGCGCCAGCAGCCAAGCGGGGGAGAACACTGAAGCTTTCTTT. Protein: CASSQAGENTEAFF. The chain joins TRBV4-1 to TRBJ1-1, with D tentatively TRBD1 (5 bases). Per germline, CDR1 MGHRA and CDR2 YSYEKL. The CDR3 has 14 residues. Between the trimmed V and J ends, which lost 1 base and 1 base, there was a span of 7 bases.

The CDR3: CASSLAEGEAFF. The CDR3 coding sequence is TGTGCCAGCAGCTTAGCGGAGGGGGAAGCTTTCTTT. The chain combines TRBV7-9 with TRBJ1-1, with D perhaps TRBD1 (5 bases). CDR1 and CDR2 (germline): SEHNR, FQNEAQ (reference sequence). This CDR3 has 12 amino acids. The ends were cut back, 0 bases at V and 8 bases at J, with 7 bases in the middle. Variable domain in full (rest from reference TRBV7-9 and TRBJ1-1): DTGVSQNPRHKITKRGQNVTFRCDPISEHNRLYWYRQTLGQGPEFLTYFQNEAQLEKSRLLSDRFSAERPKGSFSTLEIQRTEQGDSAMYLCASSLAEGEAFFGQGTRLTVV.

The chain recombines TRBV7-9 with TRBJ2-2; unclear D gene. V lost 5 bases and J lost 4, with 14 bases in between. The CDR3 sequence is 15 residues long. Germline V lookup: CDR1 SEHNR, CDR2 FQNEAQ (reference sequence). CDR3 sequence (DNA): TGTGCCAGCAGCCACGTCGGAGCCGGCACCGGGGAGCTGTTTTTT. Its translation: CASSHVGAGTGELFF.

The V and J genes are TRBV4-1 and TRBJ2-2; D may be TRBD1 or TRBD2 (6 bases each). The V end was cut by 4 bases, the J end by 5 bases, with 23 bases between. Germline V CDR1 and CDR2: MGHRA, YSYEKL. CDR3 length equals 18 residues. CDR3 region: CASSPPRGEDRETGELFF. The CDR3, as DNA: TGCGCCAGCAGCCCACCTAGGGGGGAGGATAGAGAGACCGGGGAGCTGTTTTTT.

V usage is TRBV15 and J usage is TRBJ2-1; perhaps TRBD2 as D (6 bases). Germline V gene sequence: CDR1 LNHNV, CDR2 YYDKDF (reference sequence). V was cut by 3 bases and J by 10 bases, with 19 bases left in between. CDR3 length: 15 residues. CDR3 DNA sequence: TGTGCCACCAGCAGTTCGGGACTCTTGGGAGCGGAGCAGTTCTTC. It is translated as CATSSSGLLGAEQFF.

The CDR3 loop is CASSTSAQGNEKLFF. CDR3 in DNA: TGTGCCAGCAGTACTTCAGCCCAGGGTAATGAAAAACTGTTTTTT. The V gene is TRBV25-1, the J gene TRBJ1-4, with a possible D match to TRBD1 (5 bases). V lost 5 bases to trimming and J lost 4 bases, with 14 bases between them. The CDR3 spans 15 residues. Germline loops: CDR1 MGHDK, CDR2 SYGVNS.

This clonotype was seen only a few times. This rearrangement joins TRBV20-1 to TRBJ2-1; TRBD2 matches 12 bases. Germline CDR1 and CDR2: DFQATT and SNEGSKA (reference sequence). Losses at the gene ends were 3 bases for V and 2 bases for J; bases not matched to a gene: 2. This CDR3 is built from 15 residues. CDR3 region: CSARGTSGPYNEQFF. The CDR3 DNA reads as TGCAGTGCTAGGGGGACTAGCGGGCCCTACAATGAGCAGTTCTTC.

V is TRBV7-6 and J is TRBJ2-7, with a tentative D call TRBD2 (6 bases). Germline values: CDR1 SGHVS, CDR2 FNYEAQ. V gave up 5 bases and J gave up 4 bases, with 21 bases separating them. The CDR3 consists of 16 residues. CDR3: CASSPGAGPTIYEQYF. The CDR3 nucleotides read TGTGCCAGCAGCCCCGGGGCGGGACCAACCATTTACGAGCAGTACTTC.

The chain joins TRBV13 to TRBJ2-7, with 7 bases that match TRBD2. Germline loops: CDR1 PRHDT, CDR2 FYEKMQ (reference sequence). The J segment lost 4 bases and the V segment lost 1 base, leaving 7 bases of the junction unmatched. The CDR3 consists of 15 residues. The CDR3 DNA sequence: TGTGCCAGCAGCTTAGATGGGAGGGCCGGGTACGAGCAGTACTTC. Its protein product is CASSLDGRAGYEQYF.

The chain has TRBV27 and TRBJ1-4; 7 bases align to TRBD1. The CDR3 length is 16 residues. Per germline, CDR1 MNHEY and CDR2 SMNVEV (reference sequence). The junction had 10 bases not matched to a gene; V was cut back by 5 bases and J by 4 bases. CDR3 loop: CASSNGPGTDNEKLFF. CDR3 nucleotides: TGTGCCAGCAGTAATGGACCTGGGACAGATAATGAAAAACTGTTTTTT.